This TCR beta chain is from a study of T cells in Graves' hyperthyroidism and ophthalmopathy. The source material, RNA transcripts, was used to amplify TCR beta CDR3 regions. HTBI primers were the set used in a first-round RT-PCR of the TCR CDR3. TCRdb reanalysed the multiplex PCR reads using MiXCR and keeps one entry per CDR3 protein. Among more than 500,000 distinct CDR3 sequences listed, approximately 44% were seen once. Germline-derived CDR1 and CDR2 are PRHDT and FYEKMQ (reference sequence). Germline trimming cut 5 bases from V and 9 bases from J; bases unmatched to any gene: 8. This CDR3 has 15 amino acids.

The source of this sequence is an adult woman with Graves' disease, either hyperthyroidism or ophthalmopathy (not recorded which). This sequence joins TRBV13 and TRBJ1-6; TRBD1 aligns across 9 bases. The sequenced sample was peripheral blood or thyroid tissue (not recorded which). CDR3 amino acids: CASSPGQGVASPLHF. CDR3 DNA sequence: TGTGCCAGCAGCCCGGGACAGGGCGTAGCTTCACCCCTCCACTTT.